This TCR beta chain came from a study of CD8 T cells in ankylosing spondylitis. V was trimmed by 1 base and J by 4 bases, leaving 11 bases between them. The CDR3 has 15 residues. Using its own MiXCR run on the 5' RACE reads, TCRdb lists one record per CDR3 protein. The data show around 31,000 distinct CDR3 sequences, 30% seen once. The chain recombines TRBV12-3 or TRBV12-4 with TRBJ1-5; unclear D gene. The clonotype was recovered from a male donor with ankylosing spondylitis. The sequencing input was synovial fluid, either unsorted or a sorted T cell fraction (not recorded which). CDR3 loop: CASSLEVRKNQPQHF. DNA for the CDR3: TGTGCCAGCAGTTTAGAGGTGAGGAAGAATCAGCCCCAGCATTTT.